This entry features one T cell receptor beta chain sequence. These data come from a study of CD4+ T cells in melanoma. Clones were read by immunoSEQ multiplex PCR, and TCRdb kept only the in-frame ones, dropping some. The sample records about 120,000 clones, approximately 90% being singletons. The CDR3 is made up of 14 amino acids. Germline V gene sequence: CDR1 MGHRA, CDR2 YSYEKL. Trimming took 8 bases from V and 5 from J; bases not matched to a gene: 10. The clonotype comes from a human donor with melanoma. Sequencing input: peripheral blood. The chain carries TRBV4-1 and TRBJ2-5; 8 bases are a match to TRBD2. CDR3 amino acids: CASPQRESRETQYF. CDR3 nucleotide sequence: TGCGCCAGCCCTCAGCGGGAGTCGAGGGAGACCCAGTACTTC.